These T cell receptor beta chains were read from a single sample in a study of shared clonotypes between healthy human individuals. TCRdb's table, derived via immunoSEQ multiplex PCR, lists solely in-frame clones and lacks some. This table holds 2 million to 2.5 million clones, about 92% found once. The sequenced material came from naive CD4+ T cells from PBMCs. Receptor source: a man younger than 35 in good health. Some clones in this sample may be carry-over from other donors' samples. CDR3s include the opening cysteine and the closing phenylalanine or tryptophan. The D gene is left open where the match is weak. Clone size, where shown, is once, few, many, or a class for clones that have expanded.

cdr3_aa: CASSPGGTEQYF
cdr3_nt: TGTGCCAGCTCACCGGGGGGAACCGAGCAGTACTTC
v_call: TRBV18
j_call: TRBJ2-7
clone_size: .
d_call: .
cdr3_length: 12

cdr3_aa: CASTESGGKNEKLFF
cdr3_nt: TGTGCCAGCACCGAAAGTGGGGGAAAGAATGAAAAACTGTTTTTT
v_call: TRBV6-1
j_call: TRBJ1-4
clone_size: .
d_call: .
cdr3_length: 15

cdr3_aa: CASSPGQTYEQYF
cdr3_nt: TGTGCCAGCTCACCCGGACAGACCTACGAGCAGTACTTC
v_call: TRBV18
j_call: TRBJ2-7
clone_size: .
d_call: .
cdr3_length: 13

cdr3_aa: CAISQGIGEKLFF
cdr3_nt: TGTGCCATCAGCCAGGGGATAGGGGAAAAACTGTTTTTT
v_call: TRBV10-3
j_call: TRBJ1-4
clone_size: few
d_call: .
cdr3_length: 13

cdr3_aa: CASSGGAGAYGYTF
cdr3_nt: TGTGCCAGTTCCGGGGGGGCCGGGGCCTATGGCTACACCTTC
v_call: TRBV28
j_call: TRBJ1-2
clone_size: .
d_call: .
cdr3_length: 14

cdr3_aa: CASRNRYNEQFF
cdr3_nt: TGTGCCAGCAGAAATCGATACAATGAGCAGTTCTTC
v_call: TRBV9
j_call: TRBJ2-1
clone_size: .
d_call: .
cdr3_length: 12

cdr3_aa: CASSLIGDSGTEAFF
cdr3_nt: TGCGCCAGCAGCTTGATTGGGGATTCCGGCACTGAAGCTTTCTTT
v_call: TRBV5-1
j_call: TRBJ1-1
clone_size: .
d_call: .
cdr3_length: 15

cdr3_aa: CASSLFRDRPEKLFF
cdr3_nt: TGTGCCAGCAGCTTATTTCGGGACAGACCTGAAAAACTGTTTTTT
v_call: TRBV7-9
j_call: TRBJ1-4
clone_size: .
d_call: TRBD1
cdr3_length: 15

cdr3_aa: CASRGQGQGDEKLFF
cdr3_nt: TGTGCCAGCAGGGGGCAGGGGCAGGGAGATGAAAAACTGTTTTTT
v_call: TRBV28
j_call: TRBJ1-4
clone_size: .
d_call: .
cdr3_length: 15

cdr3_aa: CASSLAHGGEQFF
cdr3_nt: TGTGCCAGCAGCTTAGCCCACGGCGGGGAGCAGTTCTTC
v_call: TRBV7-8
j_call: TRBJ2-1
clone_size: .
d_call: .
cdr3_length: 13

cdr3_aa: CASSQDPSSGNTIYF
cdr3_nt: TGTGCCAGCAGCCAAGATCCCTCCTCTGGAAACACCATATATTTT
v_call: TRBV4-2
j_call: TRBJ1-3
clone_size: .
d_call: .
cdr3_length: 15

cdr3_aa: CASSFGLVNYEQYF
cdr3_nt: TGTGCCAGCAGTTTTGGACTAGTGAACTACGAGCAGTACTTC
v_call: TRBV28
j_call: TRBJ2-7
clone_size: .
d_call: TRBD2
cdr3_length: 14

cdr3_aa: CSVLDRVGKEQYF
cdr3_nt: TGCAGCGTTCTTGACAGGGTGGGAAAGGAGCAGTACTTC
v_call: TRBV29-1
j_call: TRBJ2-7
clone_size: .
d_call: TRBD1
cdr3_length: 13

cdr3_aa: CASSLEGFSGNTIYF
cdr3_nt: TGCGCCAGCAGCTTGGAAGGGTTCTCTGGAAACACCATATATTTT
v_call: TRBV5-1
j_call: TRBJ1-3
clone_size: .
d_call: .
cdr3_length: 15

cdr3_aa: CASGSISGNTIYF
cdr3_nt: TGTGCCAGCGGGTCCATTTCTGGAAACACCATATATTTT
v_call: TRBV6-5
j_call: TRBJ1-3
clone_size: .
d_call: .
cdr3_length: 13

cdr3_aa: CASSLGTGEDNQPQHF
cdr3_nt: TGCGCCAGCAGCTTGGGCACAGGGGAGGACAATCAGCCCCAGCATTTT
v_call: TRBV5-1
j_call: TRBJ1-5
clone_size: .
d_call: TRBD1
cdr3_length: 16

cdr3_aa: CASSLQRGYSYEQYF
cdr3_nt: TGTGCCAGCAGTTTGCAGCGGGGGTACTCCTACGAGCAGTACTTC
v_call: TRBV27
j_call: TRBJ2-7
clone_size: .
d_call: TRBD2
cdr3_length: 15

cdr3_aa: CASSLVGGNRAGNTIYF
cdr3_nt: TGTGCCAGCAGCTTAGTTGGCGGGAATAGGGCTGGAAACACCATATATTTT
v_call: TRBV7-9
j_call: TRBJ1-3
clone_size: .
d_call: .
cdr3_length: 17

cdr3_aa: CASPPPGISGANVLTF
cdr3_nt: TGTGCCAGCCCCCCCCCGGGAATCTCTGGGGCCAACGTCCTGACTTTC
v_call: TRBV18
j_call: TRBJ2-6
clone_size: .
d_call: .
cdr3_length: 16

cdr3_aa: CASSIDGGVSYEQYF
cdr3_nt: TGTGCCAGTAGTATAGATGGAGGAGTCTCCTACGAGCAGTACTTC
v_call: TRBV19
j_call: TRBJ2-7
clone_size: .
d_call: .
cdr3_length: 15

cdr3_aa: CASSLEARSNEKLFF
cdr3_nt: TGCGCCAGCAGCTTGGAGGCACGGTCTAATGAAAAACTGTTTTTT
v_call: TRBV5-1
j_call: TRBJ1-4
clone_size: .
d_call: .
cdr3_length: 15

cdr3_aa: CASHTRRGHSEGFYEQYF
cdr3_nt: TGTGCCAGCCATACTCGGAGGGGACACTCGGAGGGATTTTACGAGCAGTACTTC
v_call: TRBV28
j_call: TRBJ2-7
clone_size: .
d_call: .
cdr3_length: 18

cdr3_aa: CASSLAGGPSQQQFF
cdr3_nt: TGTGCCAGCAGCCTAGCGGGAGGGCCTTCCCAGCAGCAGTTCTTC
v_call: TRBV6-1
j_call: TRBJ2-1
clone_size: .
d_call: TRBD2
cdr3_length: 15

cdr3_aa: CAWSGSPGYNEQFF
cdr3_nt: TGTGCCTGGAGTGGCTCCCCTGGATACAATGAGCAGTTCTTC
v_call: TRBV30
j_call: TRBJ2-1
clone_size: .
d_call: .
cdr3_length: 14

cdr3_aa: CATKKSQTTDTQYF
cdr3_nt: TGTGCCACCAAGAAAAGCCAGACTACAGATACGCAGTATTTT
v_call: TRBV15
j_call: TRBJ2-3
clone_size: once
d_call: .
cdr3_length: 14

cdr3_aa: CASSPLEDGFQYF
cdr3_nt: TGTGCCAGCTCACCGTTAGAAGATGGTTTCCAGTACTTC
v_call: TRBV18
j_call: TRBJ2-5
clone_size: .
d_call: .
cdr3_length: 13

cdr3_aa: CASSFGLAVVYEQYF
cdr3_nt: TGTGCCAGCAGCTTTGGGCTAGCGGTAGTCTACGAGCAGTACTTC
v_call: TRBV7-9
j_call: TRBJ2-7
clone_size: .
d_call: TRBD2
cdr3_length: 15

cdr3_aa: CASSPRTGTSYEQYF
cdr3_nt: TGTGCCAGCAGCCCACGGACAGGGACCTCCTACGAGCAGTACTTC
v_call: TRBV7-2
j_call: TRBJ2-7
clone_size: .
d_call: TRBD1
cdr3_length: 15

cdr3_aa: CASSFVEDTEAFF
cdr3_nt: TGTGCCAGCAGCTTCGTGGAGGACACTGAAGCTTTCTTT
v_call: TRBV7-9
j_call: TRBJ1-1
clone_size: .
d_call: .
cdr3_length: 13

cdr3_aa: CASSFGQSGQPQHF
cdr3_nt: TGCGCCAGCAGCTTCGGACAGTCGGGTCAGCCCCAGCATTTT
v_call: TRBV4-1
j_call: TRBJ1-5
clone_size: .
d_call: .
cdr3_length: 14

cdr3_aa: CASSFTPEIAGSSYEQYF
cdr3_nt: TGTGCCAGCAGTTTCACCCCTGAAATAGCGGGGAGCTCCTACGAGCAGTACTTC
v_call: TRBV28
j_call: TRBJ2-7
clone_size: .
d_call: TRBD2
cdr3_length: 18

cdr3_aa: CASSFLLGETAAGYTF
cdr3_nt: TGTGCCAGCAGCTTTCTCCTGGGTGAGACAGCCGCGGGCTACACCTTC
v_call: TRBV7-9
j_call: TRBJ1-2
clone_size: .
d_call: .
cdr3_length: 16

cdr3_aa: CASRRWVCRNQPQHF
cdr3_nt: TGCGCCAGCAGGAGATGGGTGTGCCGGAATCAGCCCCAGCATTTT
v_call: TRBV10-1
j_call: TRBJ1-5
clone_size: .
d_call: .
cdr3_length: 15

cdr3_aa: CASSLVAAYGPQHF
cdr3_nt: TGTGCCAGCAGCTTAGTGGCAGCGTATGGGCCCCAGCATTTT
v_call: TRBV7-2
j_call: TRBJ1-5
clone_size: .
d_call: .
cdr3_length: 14

cdr3_aa: CASSPGLAGGEETQYF
cdr3_nt: TGTGCCAGCAGCCCGGGACTAGCGGGAGGCGAGGAGACCCAGTACTTC
v_call: TRBV7-9
j_call: TRBJ2-5
clone_size: .
d_call: TRBD2
cdr3_length: 16

cdr3_aa: CASSFPGLADTGELFF
cdr3_nt: TGTGCCAGCAGCTTTCCCGGGCTAGCGGACACCGGGGAGCTGTTTTTT
v_call: TRBV7-2
j_call: TRBJ2-2
clone_size: .
d_call: TRBD2
cdr3_length: 16

cdr3_aa: CASTGQGIGELFF
cdr3_nt: TGTGCCAGTACGGGACAGGGCATCGGGGAGCTGTTTTTT
v_call: TRBV27
j_call: TRBJ2-2
clone_size: .
d_call: TRBD1
cdr3_length: 13

cdr3_aa: CASSAERGFTGEAFF
cdr3_nt: TGTGCCAGCAGCGCAGAGCGGGGGTTCACAGGTGAAGCTTTCTTT
v_call: TRBV7-2
j_call: TRBJ1-1
clone_size: .
d_call: .
cdr3_length: 15

cdr3_aa: CASRTSGSETQYF
cdr3_nt: TGTGCCAGCCGGACTAGCGGGAGTGAGACCCAGTACTTC
v_call: TRBV6-5
j_call: TRBJ2-5
clone_size: .
d_call: TRBD2
cdr3_length: 13

cdr3_aa: CASSPHPRQVYGYTF
cdr3_nt: TGTGCCAGCAGTCCACACCCCCGACAGGTCTATGGCTACACCTTC
v_call: TRBV28
j_call: TRBJ1-2
clone_size: .
d_call: .
cdr3_length: 15

cdr3_aa: CASRPTRDRGYEQYF
cdr3_nt: TGTGCCAGCAGACCAACAAGGGACAGGGGCTACGAGCAGTACTTC
v_call: TRBV5-8
j_call: TRBJ2-7
clone_size: .
d_call: TRBD1
cdr3_length: 15

cdr3_aa: CAISVTSGQETQYF
cdr3_nt: TGTGCCATCAGTGTAACTAGCGGCCAAGAGACCCAGTACTTC
v_call: TRBV10-3
j_call: TRBJ2-5
clone_size: .
d_call: TRBD2
cdr3_length: 14

cdr3_aa: CASSLRAPGGNQPQHF
cdr3_nt: TGTGCCAGCAGTTTAAGGGCCCCTGGCGGGAATCAGCCCCAGCATTTT
v_call: TRBV6-6
j_call: TRBJ1-5
clone_size: .
d_call: .
cdr3_length: 16

cdr3_aa: CASHPGLTRERGEQFF
cdr3_nt: TGTGCCAGCCACCCCGGACTTACGAGGGAGAGGGGTGAGCAGTTCTTC
v_call: TRBV7-9
j_call: TRBJ2-1
clone_size: .
d_call: .
cdr3_length: 16

cdr3_aa: CASSPKGGPYNEQFF
cdr3_nt: TGTGCCAGCAGCCCGAAGGGGGGGCCCTACAATGAGCAGTTCTTC
v_call: TRBV5-6
j_call: TRBJ2-1
clone_size: .
d_call: .
cdr3_length: 15

cdr3_aa: CASSSGRYSNQPQHF
cdr3_nt: TGTGCCAGCAGTAGCGGGAGATATAGCAATCAGCCCCAGCATTTT
v_call: TRBV2
j_call: TRBJ1-5
clone_size: .
d_call: .
cdr3_length: 15

cdr3_aa: CASSLGPPMSARLGATNEKLFF
cdr3_nt: TGTGCCAGCAGCTTAGGTCCCCCTATGTCGGCCCGACTCGGGGCAACTAATGAAAAACTGTTTTTT
v_call: TRBV7-6
j_call: TRBJ1-4
clone_size: .
d_call: .
cdr3_length: 22

cdr3_aa: CASSLQDGPSYEQYF
cdr3_nt: TGTGCCAGCAGCTTACAAGACGGGCCTTCCTACGAGCAGTACTTC
v_call: TRBV7-9
j_call: TRBJ2-7
clone_size: .
d_call: .
cdr3_length: 15

cdr3_aa: CASSRNYGYTF
cdr3_nt: TGTGCCAGCAGCCGAAACTATGGCTACACCTTC
v_call: TRBV7-2
j_call: TRBJ1-2
clone_size: .
d_call: .
cdr3_length: 11

cdr3_aa: CASSYGREYEQYF
cdr3_nt: TGTGCCAGCAGTTACGGGCGCGAGTACGAGCAGTACTTC
v_call: TRBV6-6
j_call: TRBJ2-7
clone_size: .
d_call: .
cdr3_length: 13

cdr3_aa: CASRAGAGELFF
cdr3_nt: TGTGCCAGCAGAGCGGGCGCCGGGGAGCTGTTTTTT
v_call: TRBV7-3
j_call: TRBJ2-2
clone_size: .
d_call: .
cdr3_length: 12

cdr3_aa: CATSRPGAPDTQYF
cdr3_nt: TGTGCCACCAGCAGACCCGGAGCACCAGATACGCAGTATTTT
v_call: TRBV15
j_call: TRBJ2-3
clone_size: .
d_call: .
cdr3_length: 14

cdr3_aa: CASSADSYGYTF
cdr3_nt: TGTGCCAGCAGTGCCGACTCCTATGGCTACACCTTC
v_call: TRBV28
j_call: TRBJ1-2
clone_size: .
d_call: .
cdr3_length: 12